This entry lists 5 T cell receptor beta chains sequenced from one sample in a study of blood T cell repertoires in COVID-19. Sequencing was performed with immunoSEQ multiplex PCR; in TCRdb, only in-frame clones are kept and a portion is missing. The profile shows 140,000 to 150,000 clones, approximately 80% of them singletons. The sequencing sample was made of peripheral blood. These TCRs come from an older man who had recovered from COVID-19.

The CDR3 spells CATPQRGRGTYNEQFF. The CDR3 nucleotides are TGTGCCACCCCTCAAAGGGGGCGGGGAACCTACAATGAGCAGTTCTTC. The rearrangement links TRBV24-1 to TRBJ2-1, with a weak D call TRBD1 (7 bases). This CDR3 spans 16 amino acids. V lost 9 bases, J lost 2 bases, and 19 bases lay in between. Germline V gives CDR1 KGHDR, CDR2 SFDVKD.

The rearrangement uses TRBV29-1 and TRBJ2-7; 7 bases match TRBD2. The germline gives CDR1 SQVTM, CDR2 ANQGSEA. This CDR3 comprises 13 residues. The V segment lost 7 bases and the J segment 6 bases; nucleotides outside the gene matches: 12. Here the CDR3 DNA reads TGCAGCGCCGCACGGGGGGTACCTACCGAGCAGTACTTC. It is translated as CSAARGVPTEQYF.

The genes are TRBV7-8 and TRBJ2-5, with 9 bases aligning to TRBD1. The CDR3 is 15 residues long. Germline V CDR1 and CDR2: SGHVS, FQNEAQ. With 6 bases clipped from V and 4 bases from J, the junction kept 9 bases outside the gene matches. Here the CDR3 reads CASRPGTGKLETQYF. In nucleotides, the CDR3 is TGTGCCAGCAGACCGGGGACAGGGAAATTAGAGACCCAGTACTTC.

The V call is TRBV24-1, the J call TRBJ2-1, with TRBD1 matching over 10 bases. The V gene's germline CDR1 is KGHDR and CDR2 SFDVKD. CDR3 size: 13 residues. Trimming at V came to 10 bases and at J to 3 bases, leaving 2 bases not matched to a gene. CDR3 protein: CATGTGDYNEQFF. In DNA form, the CDR3 reads TGTGCCACAGGGACAGGGGACTACAATGAGCAGTTCTTC.

V usage is TRBV7-8 and J usage is TRBJ2-1, with TRBD2 as a possible D gene (6 bases). V was cut by 1 base and J by 5 bases, with 12 bases left in between. Germline V lookup: CDR1 SGHVS, CDR2 FQNEAQ. There are 15 residues in the CDR3. This CDR3 is CASSLVSGKHNEQFF. DNA of the CDR3: TGTGCCAGCAGCTTAGTTAGCGGAAAACACAATGAGCAGTTCTTC.